This T cell receptor (beta chain) stems from a study of T cell changes during pregnancy in multiple sclerosis (dated by TCRdb to 2018 to 2020). Regarding the research as a whole: Changes in the T cell repertoire over the course of pregnancy were examined in this study in women with multiple sclerosis.

Of note for this clone: Its binding antigen is unknown. Base qualities were left out, and no much larger clone turns up one base away.

To prepare the library, the immunoSEQ multiplex PCR assay was applied. What TCRdb holds here is the immuneACCESS table cut down to in-frame rearrangements. Part of the clones is not present; checked against another copy, under half of the missing clones reflect an unresolved V gene, and the others are unexplained. For this sample the table gives some 75,000 clones, of which nearly 95% were detected only once. The ten largest clones represent approximately 1% of the sample. V trim: 4 bases; J trim: 6 bases; unmatched bases: 12. The germline V gene specifies LGHNA as CDR1 and YNFKEQ as CDR2. From the cysteine up to the phenylalanine, the CDR3 has a length of 16 residues. Of the read, only the CDR3 DNA is kept; its 48 bases are in frame from base 1.

This sequence originates from a female donor with multiple sclerosis, enrolled in a pregnancy study. Rearrangement joined TRBV4-2 to TRBJ2-1; TRBD2 matches 7 bases in the middle. The sequences come from peripheral blood, collected in the second trimester of pregnancy. The sequenced DNA is TGTGCCAGCAGCCGGCCCCCGGGAGTAGCGGGCAATGAGCAGTTCTTC. It encodes CASSRPPGVAGNEQFF.